This is a list of T cell receptor beta chains from one sample in a study of T cells in Graves' hyperthyroidism and ophthalmopathy. Via MiXCR, TCRdb re-called the multiplex PCR reads, giving one row per CDR3 protein. The profile shows approximately 560,000 distinct CDR3 sequences, about a sixth of them singletons. Input material: blood. All receptors derive from a woman in her twenties or thirties with Graves' hyperthyroidism. Each CDR3 is given with its conserved first and last residue.

V	length	CDR3
TRBV7-9	14	CASSFLVSSYEQYF
TRBV6-1	15	CASSRGLRKGDEQYF
TRBV7-2	14	CASSLSGQQETQYF
TRBV4-3	14	CASSQVSGSYEQYF
TRBV3-1	18	CASSPNLLLAGSLDTQYF
TRBV27	13	CASTGGDNSPLHF
TRBV10-3	14	CAIRRTEANTEAFF
TRBV6-1	14	CASSRTGLMEKLFF
TRBV12-3/TRBV12-4	15	CASSLWAGSTDTQYF
TRBV7-9	16	CASSLHHQGAATEAFF
TRBV30	15	CAWSAHRGAYNEQFF
TRBV2	14	CASSARETYNEQFF
TRBV20-1	15	CSARERGGLSYEQYF
TRBV20-1	17	CSARDGQGAKINYGYTF
TRBV20-1	14	CSAREDLPPDTQYF
TRBV20-1	15	CSAPLGGGPSGELFF
TRBV4-2	15	CASSQPLRGDYGYTF
TRBV27	15	CASSPGTGGTQPQHF
TRBV30	13	CAWGGKGAYEQYF
TRBV6-2/TRBV6-3	15	CASRSAGGTTGELFF
TRBV28	15	CASTLRLSSYNEQFF
TRBV11-1	15	CASREPGLAGGEQFF
TRBV4-1	15	CASSRGLAYSYEQYF
TRBV10-3	14	CAIQDRGTGNTIYF
TRBV30	13	CAWSVTGWTEAFF
TRBV28	15	CASSQPRGGNEKLFF
TRBV15	15	CATSRVREGRDEQFF
TRBV11-2	16	CASSLEPGGLDNEQFF
TRBV6-1	18	CASRDASGRAPRVDTQYF
TRBV7-9	16	CASSLGRLAGVGEQFF
TRBV30	14	CAWTGAGTGEGYTF
TRBV19	14	CASRGGGGSYEQYF
TRBV2	14	CASEKVASYNEQFF
TRBV30	14	CAWSADRGPETQYF
TRBV3-1	14	CASSQEGSNQPQHF
TRBV20-1	17	CSAGRTGGLFSNQPQHF
TRBV7-3	16	CASSSPGRENQETQYF
TRBV6-6	16	CASSYSGQAGYNEQFF
TRBV12-3/TRBV12-4	15	CASSFDYNSGHEQFF
TRBV11-2	13	CASSLATSYEQYF
TRBV29-1	13	CSGSSGSMYEQYF
TRBV3-1	12	CASSRTSGKLFF
TRBV12-3/TRBV12-4	12	CASSLGQSEAFF
TRBV20-1	12	CGARGLNTEAFF
TRBV7-2	17	CASNRGVGDRGSGEQFF
TRBV4-1	13	CASSQVPNYGYTF